This entry features one T cell receptor beta chain sequence. Authors' analysis steps: Estimation of nucleated cell counts was performed using reference gene primer amplification. Produced via immunoSEQ multiplex PCR; TCRdb's table is partial and in-frame only. V and J calls and clone size follow that table, whereas D and trimming were derived from the DNA. The data contain fewer than 300,000 clones, around 90% of them seen just once; the ten biggest clones take up approximately 6%. The record originates from a study of blood T cell repertoires in COVID-19. Study context: The cDNA or gDNA used as material had been derived from T cells, B-cell-depleted T cells, or PBMCs.

V was trimmed by 0 bases and J by 5 bases, leaving 16 bases between them. This CDR3 has 17 amino acids. Germline-derived CDR1 and CDR2 are SEHNR and FQNEAQ (reference sequence). This TCR was sampled from a woman between 45 and 60 years old with COVID-19, enrolled during active disease. Sequencing input: peripheral blood. The chain uses TRBV7-9 and TRBJ2-2; perhaps TRBD2 as D (5 bases). Here the CDR3 reads CASSLARPRRGTGELFF. DNA for the CDR3: TGTGCCAGCAGCTTAGCGCGGCCCCGACGGGGTACCGGGGAGCTGTTTTTT.